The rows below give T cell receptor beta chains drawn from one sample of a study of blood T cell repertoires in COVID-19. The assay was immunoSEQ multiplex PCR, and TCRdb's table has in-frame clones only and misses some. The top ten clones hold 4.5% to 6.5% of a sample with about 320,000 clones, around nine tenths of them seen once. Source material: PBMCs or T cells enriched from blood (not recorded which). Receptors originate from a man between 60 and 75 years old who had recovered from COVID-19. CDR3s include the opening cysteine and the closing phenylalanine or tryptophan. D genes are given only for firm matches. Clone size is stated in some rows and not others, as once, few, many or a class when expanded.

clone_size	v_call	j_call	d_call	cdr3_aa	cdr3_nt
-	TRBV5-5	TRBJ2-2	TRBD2	CASRGGLAGVDTGELFF	TGTGCCAGCAGAGGGGGACTAGCGGGAGTAGACACCGGGGAGCTGTTTTTT
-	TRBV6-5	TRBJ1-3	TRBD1	CASSTGGHSGNTIYF	TGTGCCAGCAGTACAGGGGGCCACTCTGGAAACACCATATATTTT
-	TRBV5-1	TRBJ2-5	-	CASSSLETQYF	TGCGCCAGCTCGTCGTTGGAGACCCAGTACTTC
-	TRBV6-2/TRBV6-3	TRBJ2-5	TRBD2	CASSTWTSGSTETQYF	TGTGCCAGCAGTACCTGGACTAGCGGGAGCACCGAGACCCAGTACTTC
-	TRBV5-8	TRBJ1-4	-	CASSLAYTTNEKLFF	TGTGCCAGCAGCTTGGCTTACACAACTAATGAAAAACTGTTTTTT
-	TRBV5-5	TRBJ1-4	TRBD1	CASIPGQGNEKLFF	TGTGCCAGCATACCGGGACAGGGGAACGAAAAACTGTTTTTT
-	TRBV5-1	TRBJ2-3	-	CASSRINGGDTQYF	TGCGCCAGCAGCCGAATAAACGGCGGAGATACGCAGTATTTT
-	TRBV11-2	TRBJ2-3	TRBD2	CASSFLAGGPGLQDTQYF	TGTGCCAGCAGCTTTCTAGCGGGAGGGCCGGGGTTGCAAGATACGCAGTATTTT
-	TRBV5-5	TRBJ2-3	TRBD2	CASSLGRVAGSWSGTDTQYF	TGTGCCAGCAGCTTGGGGAGAGTAGCGGGATCATGGTCGGGCACAGATACGCAGTATTTT
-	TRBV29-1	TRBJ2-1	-	CSVSEYNEQFF	TGCAGCGTCTCAGAATACAATGAGCAGTTCTTC
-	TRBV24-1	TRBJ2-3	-	CATSDTRQSTADTQYF	TGTGCCACCAGTGACACCCGACAGAGTACTGCAGATACGCAGTATTTT
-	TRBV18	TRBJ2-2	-	CASSPTTGTGELFF	TGTGCCAGCTCACCAACAACAGGGACCGGGGAGCTGTTTTTT
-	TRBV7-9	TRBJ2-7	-	CASSPPRQTYEQYF	TGTGCCAGCAGCCCCCCCCGACAGACCTACGAGCAGTACTTC
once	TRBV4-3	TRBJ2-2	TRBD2	CASSRTSGNLMNTGELFF	TGCGCCAGCAGCCGGACTAGCGGGAACCTTATGAACACCGGGGAGCTGTTTTTT
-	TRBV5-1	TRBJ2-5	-	CASSAGETQYF	TGCGCCAGCAGCGCCGGTGAGACCCAGTACTTC
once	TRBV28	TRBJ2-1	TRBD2	CASSRGTSGYPSYNEQFF	TGTGCCAGCAGCCGCGGGACTAGCGGGTATCCCTCCTACAATGAGCAGTTCTTC
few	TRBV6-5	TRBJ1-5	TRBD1	CASRRTGRNQPQHF	TGTGCCAGCAGGCGGACAGGGCGTAATCAGCCCCAGCATTTT
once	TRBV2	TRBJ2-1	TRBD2	CASSEASGNYNEQFF	TGTGCCAGCAGTGAGGCTAGCGGAAACTACAATGAGCAGTTCTTC
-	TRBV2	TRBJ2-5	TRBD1	CASSRDRVGETQYF	TGTGCCAGCAGCCGGGACAGGGTAGGAGAGACCCAGTACTTC
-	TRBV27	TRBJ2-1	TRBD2	CASSLVSGRGIYNEQFF	TGTGCCAGCAGTCTAGTCAGCGGGAGGGGGATCTACAATGAGCAGTTCTTC
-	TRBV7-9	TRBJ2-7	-	CASSPRTIKYEQYF	TGTGCCAGCAGCCCAAGGACAATAAAATACGAGCAGTACTTC
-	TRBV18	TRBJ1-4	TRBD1	CASRRQGTNEKLFF	TGTGCCAGCCGACGACAGGGGACGAATGAAAAACTGTTTTTT
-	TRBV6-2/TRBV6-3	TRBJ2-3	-	CASSLNYRYPVRTDTQYF	TGTGCCAGCAGTCTAAACTACAGGTATCCGGTGAGGACAGATACGCAGTATTTT
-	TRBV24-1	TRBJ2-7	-	CATSAGLLSSYEQYF	TGTGCCACCAGTGCGGGACTCCTGAGCTCCTACGAGCAGTACTTC
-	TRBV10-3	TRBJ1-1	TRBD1	CAISESSFRGDTEAFF	TGTGCCATCAGTGAGTCTAGTTTCAGGGGGGACACTGAAGCTTTCTTT
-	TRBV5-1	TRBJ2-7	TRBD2	CASNGGRAGATPYEQYF	TGCGCCAGCAACGGCGGGAGGGCAGGGGCCACTCCCTACGAGCAGTACTTC
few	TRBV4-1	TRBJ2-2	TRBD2	CASSQERLAGARRTGELFF	TGCGCCAGCAGCCAAGAAAGACTAGCGGGAGCCCGGAGAACCGGGGAGCTGTTTTTT
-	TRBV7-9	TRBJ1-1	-	CASSLVAGAGTEAFF	TGTGCCAGCAGCTTAGTTGCAGGGGCGGGTACTGAAGCTTTCTTT
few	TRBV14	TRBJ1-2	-	CASSQDLEFGYTF	TGTGCCAGCAGCCAAGACTTGGAGTTTGGCTACACCTTC
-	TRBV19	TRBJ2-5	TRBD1	CASNSGQGVEETQYF	TGTGCCAGTAATTCCGGCCAGGGGGTGGAAGAGACCCAGTACTTC
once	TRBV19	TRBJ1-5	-	CASLSGIRGMPQHF	TGTGCCAGCCTCAGCGGGATCCGGGGAATGCCCCAGCATTTT
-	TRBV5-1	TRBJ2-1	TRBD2	CASSSSSGVNNEQFF	TGCGCCAGCAGTTCGTCTAGCGGAGTTAACAATGAGCAGTTCTTC
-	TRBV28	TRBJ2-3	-	CASSLAGIRTDTQYF	TGTGCCAGCAGTTTAGCGGGAATTAGGACAGATACGCAGTATTTT
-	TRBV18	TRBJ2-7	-	CASSPFGTTYEQYF	TGTGCCAGCTCACCATTCGGGACAACCTACGAGCAGTACTTC
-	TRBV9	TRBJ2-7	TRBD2	CASSVRAGGPGYEQYF	TGTGCCAGCAGCGTTAGAGCGGGAGGGCCGGGGTACGAGCAGTACTTC
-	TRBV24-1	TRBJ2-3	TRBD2	CATSDATSGSADTQYF	TGTGCCACCAGTGACGCAACTAGCGGGAGCGCAGATACGCAGTATTTT
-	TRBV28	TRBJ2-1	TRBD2	CASSSWALAGYNEQFF	TGTGCCAGCAGTTCCTGGGCACTAGCGGGGTACAATGAGCAGTTCTTC
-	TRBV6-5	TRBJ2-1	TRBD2	CASSYTSGSYNEQFF	TGTGCCAGCAGTTACACTAGCGGCTCCTACAATGAGCAGTTCTTC
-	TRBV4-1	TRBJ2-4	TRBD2	CASSQVIAGGLNIQYF	TGCGCCAGCAGCCAGGTTATAGCGGGAGGGTTAAACATTCAGTACTTC
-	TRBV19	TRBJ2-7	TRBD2	CASSSQSAGVDEQYF	TGTGCCAGTAGTTCCCAATCAGCGGGAGTAGACGAGCAGTACTTC
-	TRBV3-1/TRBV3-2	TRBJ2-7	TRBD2	CASSQGPTSGVYEQYF	TGTGCCAGCAGCCAAGGTCCCACTAGCGGAGTCTACGAGCAGTACTTC